The 25 T cell receptor beta chains below were found in one sample sequenced in a study of blood T cell repertoires in COVID-19 (dated by TCRdb to about 2020). To prepare the library, the immunoSEQ multiplex PCR assay was applied. The source is immuneACCESS, and TCRdb retained only in-frame sequences with V and J called. Part of the clones is not carried over; for the studies checked, unresolved V genes explain less than half of this, and the remainder is unexplained. The sample contains around 33,000 clones, around 77% of them found a single time. 16% of the sample rests with the top ten. Source material: peripheral blood. The receptors shown here come from a human donor in a cohort sampled during active COVID-19.

The rearrangement joins TRBV2 to TRBJ1-4, with 10 bases lining up with TRBD1. Trimming removed 5 bases from V and 0 bases from J; junction bases left unmatched: 9. The CDR3 length is 18 residues. Germline V gene lookup returns CDR1 SNHLY and CDR2 FYNNEI. This chain's CDR3 is CASSPPTGGASTNEKLFF. CDR3 nucleotides: TGTGCCAGCAGTCCACCGACAGGGGGCGCATCAACTAATGAAAAACTGTTTTTT.

This clone was counted once. J is TRBJ2-2 and V is TRBV19, with 11 bases aligning to TRBD2. Germline assignment: CDR1 LNHDA and CDR2 SQIVND (reference sequence). V was clipped by 3 bases and J by 4 bases; unmatched bases: 10. The CDR3 runs 18 residues. Written as DNA, the CDR3 is TGTGCCAGTAGTATTCGGGAGGGACTAGCGGCCACCACCGGGGAGCTGTTTTTT. It is translated as CASSIREGLAATTGELFF.

The chain employs TRBV11-2 and TRBJ2-7; possibly TRBD2 for D (5 bases). This CDR3 is 14 amino acids long. Germline loops: CDR1 SGHAT, CDR2 FQNNGV. The germline V and J ends were trimmed by 1 base and 7 bases, with 14 bases remaining between them. The chain's CDR3 is CASSLGVARSEQYF. In DNA, the CDR3 is TGTGCCAGCAGCTTAGGGGTAGCGCGGAGTGAGCAGTACTTC.

The V gene is TRBV7-9, the J gene TRBJ2-2; perhaps TRBD1 as D (6 bases). Germline V CDR1 and CDR2: SEHNR, FQNEAQ (reference sequence). This CDR3 has 12 residues. Trimming stripped 5 bases from V and 6 bases from J, with 7 bases between. As DNA, the CDR3 is TGTGCCAGCAGCCACAGGGCCGGGGAGCTGTTTTTT. Encoded protein: CASSHRAGELFF.

In this sample, this clone turned up once. The chain is built from TRBV6-1 and TRBJ2-7, with D unresolved. This CDR3 contains 14 residues. Germline V gene data show CDR1 as MNHNS and CDR2 as SASEGT. Trimming left V 2 bases short and J 0 bases short, with 8 bases between. The CDR3 here is CASSERRSSYEQYF. In DNA, the CDR3 is TGTGCCAGCAGTGAACGGAGAAGCTCCTACGAGCAGTACTTC.

The chain joins TRBV2 to TRBJ1-2; the match to TRBD1 covers 7 bases. The germline V gene has CDR1 SNHLY and CDR2 FYNNEI. CDR3 length: 13 amino acids. With 6 bases clipped from V and 2 bases from J, the junction kept 3 bases outside the gene matches. The DNA for the CDR3 is TGTGCCAGCAGCCGGGACAGCAACTATGGCTACACCTTC. Amino acids: CASSRDSNYGYTF. Full variable domain (remainder filled in from reference TRBV2 and TRBJ1-2): EPEVTQTPSHQVTQMGQEVILRCVPISNHLYFYWYRQILGQKVEFLVSFYNNEISEKSEIFDDQFSVERPDGSNFTLKIRSTKLEDSAMYFCASSRDSNYGYTFGSGTRLTVV.

The chain is built from TRBV2 and TRBJ2-3; the match to TRBD2 covers 8 bases. The CDR3 has 16 amino acids. V lost 7 bases, J lost 0 bases, and 9 bases stayed unmatched. From germline, CDR1 is SNHLY and CDR2 FYNNEI. CDR3 DNA sequence: TGTGCCAGCAAATCTTCAGCGGGGGCTAGCACAGATACGCAGTATTTT. Its translation: CASKSSAGASTDTQYF. Full variable domain (remainder filled in from reference TRBV2 and TRBJ2-3): EPEVTQTPSHQVTQMGQEVILRCVPISNHLYFYWYRQILGQKVEFLVSFYNNEISEKSEIFDDQFSVERPDGSNFTLKIRSTKLEDSAMYFCASKSSAGASTDTQYFGPGTRLTVL.

The chain has TRBV5-1 and TRBJ2-1, with a possible D match to TRBD2 (6 bases). CDR1 SGHRS and CDR2 YFSETQ come from the germline V gene. V lost 2 bases and J lost 9, with 9 bases in between. The CDR3 is 12 amino acids. The CDR3 sequence is CASSLARGEQFF. The CDR3 DNA is TGCGCCAGCAGCTTAGCGCGGGGTGAGCAGTTCTTC.

This rearrangement joins TRBV12-5 to TRBJ1-2; unclear D gene. Germline CDR1 and CDR2: LGHNT and FRNRAP. The CDR3 covers 17 residues. V gave up 4 bases and J gave up 8 bases, with 26 bases separating them. CDR3 bases: TGTGCTAGTGGTTCCGGGAAGGTAGTCGGGCCCCATGGAGGCTACACCTTC. This codes for CASGSGKVVGPHGGYTF.

This chain joins TRBV28 and TRBJ2-7, with 12 bases aligning to TRBD2. V lost 4 bases and J lost 6; bases outside the gene matches: 7. The CDR3 is 15 amino acids. The germline gives CDR1 MDHEN, CDR2 SYDVKM. CDR3 protein: CASSSWTSGTREQYF. As DNA, the CDR3 is TGTGCCAGCAGTTCTTGGACTAGCGGGACTCGCGAGCAGTACTTC.

This clone has a single count. The chain combines TRBV5-1 with TRBJ2-3; TRBD2 matches 7 bases. Germline loops: CDR1 SGHRS, CDR2 YFSETQ. The CDR3 spans 15 residues. The trim removed 4 bases at V and 2 bases at J, leaving 7 bases unmatched. This CDR3 reads CASSRSGDHTDTQYF. The CDR3 bases are TGCGCCAGCAGCCGGAGCGGGGACCACACAGATACGCAGTATTTT.

J is TRBJ2-4 and V is TRBV19; D perhaps matches TRBD1 (6 bases). CDR3 size: 18 residues. In germline, CDR1 is LNHDA, CDR2 SQIVND (reference sequence). V lost 5 bases and J 0 bases, leaving 20 bases between the germline ends. The CDR3: CASSSGLGQSIAKNIQYF. For the CDR3, the DNA is TGTGCCAGTAGTTCCGGGCTAGGACAGTCGATAGCCAAAAACATTCAGTACTTC. Based on the CDR3 plus reference TRBV19 and TRBJ2-4, the full variable domain is DGGITQSPKYLFRKEGQNVTLSCEQNLNHDAMYWYRQDPGQGLRLIYYSQIVNDFQKGDIAEGYSVSREKKESFPLTVTSAQKNPTAFYLCASSSGLGQSIAKNIQYFGAGTRLSVL.

This chain uses TRBV18 with TRBJ2-5; TRBD2 matches 8 bases. Per the germline V gene, CDR1 is KGHSH and CDR2 is LQKENI. Germline trimming cut 4 bases from V and 1 base from J; bases unmatched to any gene: 5. The length of the CDR3 is 15 residues. The CDR3 region is CASSLREGTQETQYF. The CDR3 DNA is TGTGCCAGCTCACTCCGGGAGGGAACCCAAGAGACCCAGTACTTC.

V is TRBV9 and J is TRBJ2-1; TRBD2 might be the D (6 bases). The germline V gene encodes CDR1 SGDLS and CDR2 YYNGEE. This CDR3 contains 15 residues. V was trimmed by 0 bases and J by 6 bases, leaving 13 bases between them. In DNA form, the CDR3 reads TGTGCCAGCAGCGTAGGATGGACGGAGGGCAATGAGCAGTTCTTC. Amino acid sequence: CASSVGWTEGNEQFF.

The chain uses TRBV4-2 and TRBJ2-1, with a possible D match to TRBD2 (5 bases). This CDR3 spans 15 amino acids. The ends were cut back, 1 base at V and 4 bases at J, with 11 bases in the middle. The germline gives CDR1 LGHNA, CDR2 YNFKEQ. The CDR3 nucleotides are TGTGCCAGCAGCCAAGCCTCCGACTATTACAATGAGCAGTTCTTC. Translated, it gives CASSQASDYYNEQFF.

V and J are TRBV11-2 and TRBJ1-1; TRBD1 is a possible D gene (5 bases). Germline assignment: CDR1 SGHAT and CDR2 FQNNGV. V was cut by 2 bases and J by 7 bases, with 14 bases left in between. The CDR3 has 14 amino acids. CDR3 loop: CASSLSGGGIEAFF. CDR3 nucleotide sequence: TGTGCCAGCAGCTTATCCGGGGGAGGCATTGAAGCTTTCTTT.

This chain connects TRBV9 to TRBJ1-2; no clear D gene. Trimming took off 3 bases at V and 0 bases at J, with 9 bases between the two ends. The CDR3 sequence is 14 residues long. Germline CDR1 and CDR2: SGDLS and YYNGEE. The CDR3 DNA is TGTGCCAGCAGCGCGGGATTAGCTAACTATGGCTACACCTTC. Translation: CASSAGLANYGYTF. The variable domain in full, with the rest retrieved from reference TRBV9 and TRBJ1-2, is DSGVTQTPKHLITATGQRVTLRCSPRSGDLSVYWYQQSLDQGLQFLIQYYNGEERAKGNILERFSAQQFPDLHSELNLSSLELGDSALYFCASSAGLANYGYTFGSGTRLTVV.

The chain links TRBV28 to TRBJ1-2, with D perhaps matching TRBD1 (5 bases). The V gene lost 8 bases and the J gene lost 4 bases, with 14 bases spanning the gap. The CDR3 contains 13 residues. Germline V gives CDR1 MDHEN, CDR2 SYDVKM. CDR3 residues: CASWGRGSYGYTF. The DNA for the CDR3 is TGTGCCAGCTGGGGCAGAGGCAGCTATGGCTACACCTTC.

The chain joins TRBV5-1 to TRBJ2-2; unclear D gene. V lost 2 bases, J lost 4 bases, and 12 bases lay in between. CDR1 and CDR2 (germline): SGHRS, YFSETQ. The CDR3 totals 15 residues. The DNA for the CDR3 is TGCGCCAGCAGCTTAATGCGGTCCGGCACCGGGGAGCTGTTTTTT. Translation gives CASSLMRSGTGELFF.

This clone was detected only once. V is TRBV7-9 and J is TRBJ2-5, with a tentative D call TRBD2 (6 bases). Per germline, CDR1 SEHNR and CDR2 FQNEAQ (reference sequence). The CDR3 is made up of 15 amino acids. The V end lost 5 bases, the J end lost 2 bases, and 15 bases lay between the germline ends. The CDR3 coding sequence is TGTGCCAGCAGCACCCTTAGCGGTTCGCAAGAGACCCAGTACTTC. Translated, it gives CASSTLSGSQETQYF.

The chain joins TRBV19 to TRBJ2-2, with 7 bases aligning to TRBD1. The CDR3 is 14 amino acids. Germline loops: CDR1 LNHDA, CDR2 SQIVND (reference sequence). After removal of 2 bases from V and 6 bases from J, the junction contained 3 bases not matched to a gene. This chain's CDR3 is CASSITGDAGELFF. The CDR3, as DNA: TGTGCCAGTAGTATAACAGGGGACGCCGGGGAGCTGTTTTTT.

The chain has TRBV5-4 and TRBJ1-2, with TRBD1 matching 9 bases. The CDR3 has 14 amino acids. V lost 4 bases, J lost 7 bases, and 8 bases stayed unmatched. In germline, CDR1 is SGHNT, CDR2 YYREEE (reference sequence). The CDR3 nucleotides read TGTGCCAGCAGCCCAAGGACAGGGGCAAGTGGCTACACCTTC. This encodes CASSPRTGASGYTF.

The V gene is TRBV6-2 or TRBV6-3, the J gene TRBJ2-5; D uncertain. Trimming stripped 6 bases from V and 5 bases from J, with 16 bases between. CDR1 MNHEY and CDR2 SVGEGT come from the germline V gene. The CDR3 spans 14 residues. CDR3 nucleotide sequence: TGTGCCAGCAGCTTCCAGTGGAGTGGGGAGACCCAGTACTTC. This codes for CASSFQWSGETQYF.

This chain joins TRBV30 and TRBJ1-1; 10 positions agree with TRBD1. This CDR3 contains 14 residues. Germline lookup yields CDR1 GTSNPN and CDR2 SVGIG (reference sequence). Trimming removed 3 bases from V and 11 bases from J; junction bases left unmatched: 12. The CDR3 DNA reads as TGTGCCTGGAGGCAGAAGGGACAGGGGATTTCTGCTTTCTTT. Residues: CAWRQKGQGISAFF.

The chain couples TRBV20-1 to TRBJ1-2; D is uncertain. CDR3 length: 11 residues. Trimming shortened V by 3 bases and J by 7 bases, and 9 bases separated the two germline ends. Germline CDR1 is DFQATT and CDR2 is SNEGSKA (reference sequence). As DNA, the CDR3 is TGCAGTGCTAGGCCCCCCGGTGGCTACACCTTC. Its translation is CSARPPGGYTF.